This TCR beta chain was sequenced during a study of beta chain features in type 1 diabetes. Study-wide points: Within each of all four CD4+ subsets, Type 1 diabetes patients had TCRB CDR3s that were moderately but significantly shorter. Patients with type 1 diabetes showed fewer VDJ junction insertions and more deletions.

Sequencing targeted expressed TCRB transcripts, as all isolated RNA had been reverse transcribed. Profiling relied on immunoSEQ multiplex PCR, and the TCRdb table lists in-frame clones only, not all of them. The data contain 200,000 to 250,000 clones, around 14% of them singletons. With regard to this clone: Its antigen is as yet unknown.

The sequencing input was naive CD4+ T cells from blood. The receptor was isolated from a man aged 30 to 39 with type 1 diabetes.

The CDR3 loop reads CASSLLTSGGSYEQYF. The DNA of the CDR3 is TGTGCCAGCAGCTTGCTTACTAGCGGGGGCTCCTACGAGCAGTACTTC. The chain links TRBV5-4 to TRBJ2-5, with TRBD2 matching over 11 bases. The J call may not be correct, given that the DNA end is closer to TRBJ2-7. The CDR3 is 16 amino acids. CDR1 and CDR2 (germline): SGHNT, YYREEE (reference sequence).